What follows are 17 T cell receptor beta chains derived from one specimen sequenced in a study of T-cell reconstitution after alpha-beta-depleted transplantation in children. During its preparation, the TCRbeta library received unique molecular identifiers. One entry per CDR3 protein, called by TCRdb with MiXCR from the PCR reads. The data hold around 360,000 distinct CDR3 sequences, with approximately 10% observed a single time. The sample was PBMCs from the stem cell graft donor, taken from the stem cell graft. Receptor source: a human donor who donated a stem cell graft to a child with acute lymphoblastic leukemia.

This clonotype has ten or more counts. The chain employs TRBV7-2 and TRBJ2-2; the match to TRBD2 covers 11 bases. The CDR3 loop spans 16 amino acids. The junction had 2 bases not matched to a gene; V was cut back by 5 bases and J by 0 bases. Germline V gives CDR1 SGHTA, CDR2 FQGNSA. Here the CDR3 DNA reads TGTGCCAGCAGCCCTAGCGGGAGGTCGAACACCGGGGAGCTGTTTTTT. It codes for CASSPSGRSNTGELFF.

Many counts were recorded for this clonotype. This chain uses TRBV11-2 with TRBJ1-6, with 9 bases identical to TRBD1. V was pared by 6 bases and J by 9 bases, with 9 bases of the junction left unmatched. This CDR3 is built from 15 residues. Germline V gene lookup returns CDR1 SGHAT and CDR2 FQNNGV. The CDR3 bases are TGTGCCAGCAGACCGCCGGGACAGGGACGTTCACCCCTCCACTTT. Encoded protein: CASRPPGQGRSPLHF.

The CDR3 DNA reads as TGTGCCAGCAGTGTTAATGGACAGATGAACACTGAAGCTTTCTTT. This gives the protein CASSVNGQMNTEAFF. The V call is TRBV12-3 or TRBV12-4, the J call TRBJ1-1, with D perhaps matching TRBD1 (6 bases). V dropped 5 bases and J dropped 0 bases, with 13 bases sitting between them. This CDR3 spans 15 amino acids.

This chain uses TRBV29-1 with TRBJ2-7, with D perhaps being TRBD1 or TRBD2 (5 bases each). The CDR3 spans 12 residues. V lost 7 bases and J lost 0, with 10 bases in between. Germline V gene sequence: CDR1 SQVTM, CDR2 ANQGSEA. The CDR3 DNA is TGCAGCGGCCGGGACGGCTCCTACGAGCAGTACTTC. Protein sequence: CSGRDGSYEQYF.

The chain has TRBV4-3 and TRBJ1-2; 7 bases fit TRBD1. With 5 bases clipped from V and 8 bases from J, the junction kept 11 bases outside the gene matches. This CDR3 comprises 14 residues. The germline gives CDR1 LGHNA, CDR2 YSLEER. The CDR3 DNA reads TGCGCCAGCAGCGGAGTCACAGGGGCGCGAGGCTACACCTTC. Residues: CASSGVTGARGYTF.

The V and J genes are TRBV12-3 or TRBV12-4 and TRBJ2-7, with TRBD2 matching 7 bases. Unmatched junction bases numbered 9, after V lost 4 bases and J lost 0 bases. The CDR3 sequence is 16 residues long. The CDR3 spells CASSSTMTSFSYEQYF. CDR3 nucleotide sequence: TGTGCCAGCAGTTCCACGATGACTAGCTTCTCCTACGAGCAGTACTTC.

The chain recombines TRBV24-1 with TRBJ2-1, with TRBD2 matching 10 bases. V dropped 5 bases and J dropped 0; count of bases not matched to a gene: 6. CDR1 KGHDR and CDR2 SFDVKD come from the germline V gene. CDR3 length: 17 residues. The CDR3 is CATSGTSGEPSYNEQFF. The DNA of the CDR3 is TGTGCCACCAGTGGTACTAGCGGGGAACCCTCCTACAATGAGCAGTTCTTC.

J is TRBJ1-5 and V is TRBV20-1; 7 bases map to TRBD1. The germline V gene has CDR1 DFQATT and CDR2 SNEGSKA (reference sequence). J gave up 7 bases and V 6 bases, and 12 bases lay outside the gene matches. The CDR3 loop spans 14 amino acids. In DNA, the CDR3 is TGCAGTGCAACAACAGGGGCCGGGGGACAGCCCCAGCATTTT. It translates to CSATTGAGGQPQHF.

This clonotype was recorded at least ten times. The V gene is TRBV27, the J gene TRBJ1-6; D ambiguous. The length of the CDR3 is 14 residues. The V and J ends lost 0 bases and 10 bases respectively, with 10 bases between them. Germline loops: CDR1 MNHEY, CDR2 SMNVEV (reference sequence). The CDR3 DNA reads TGTGCCAGCAGTTTATCACCCCTGGGGTCACCCCTCCACTTT. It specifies CASSLSPLGSPLHF.

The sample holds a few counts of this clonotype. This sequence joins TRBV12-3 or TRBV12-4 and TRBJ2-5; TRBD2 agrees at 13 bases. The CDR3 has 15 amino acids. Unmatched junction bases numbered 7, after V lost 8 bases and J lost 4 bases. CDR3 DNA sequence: TGTGCCAGCGACACTAGCGGGAGGGCCGGAGAGACCCAGTACTTC. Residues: CASDTSGRAGETQYF.

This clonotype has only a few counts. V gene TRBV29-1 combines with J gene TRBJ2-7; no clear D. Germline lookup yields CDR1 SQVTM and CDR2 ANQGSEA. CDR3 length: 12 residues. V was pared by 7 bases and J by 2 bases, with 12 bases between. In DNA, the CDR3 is TGCAGCGCATCGGACGGAGCCTACGAGCAGTACTTC. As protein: CSASDGAYEQYF.

The CDR3 here is CASRAGGEQYF. CDR3 in DNA: TGTGCCAGCAGGGCAGGAGGCGAGCAGTACTTC. The chain recombines TRBV27 with TRBJ2-7, with D possibly matching TRBD2 (5 bases). This CDR3 region has 11 residues. Germline V gene lookup returns CDR1 MNHEY and CDR2 SMNVEV (reference sequence). Trimming removed 6 bases from V and 6 bases from J, with 9 bases in between.

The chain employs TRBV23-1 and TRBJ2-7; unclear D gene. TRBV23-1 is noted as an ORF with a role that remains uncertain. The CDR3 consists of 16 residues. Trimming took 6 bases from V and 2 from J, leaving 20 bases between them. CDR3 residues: CASRPLGKGSPYEQYF. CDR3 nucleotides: TGCGCCAGCAGGCCGTTAGGGAAAGGTTCCCCCTACGAGCAGTACTTC.

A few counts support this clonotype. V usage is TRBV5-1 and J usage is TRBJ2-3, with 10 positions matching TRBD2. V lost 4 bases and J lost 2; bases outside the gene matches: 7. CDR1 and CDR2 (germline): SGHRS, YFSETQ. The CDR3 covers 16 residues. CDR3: CASSPKAGGPTDTQYF. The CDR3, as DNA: TGCGCCAGCAGCCCCAAAGCGGGAGGGCCCACAGATACGCAGTATTTT. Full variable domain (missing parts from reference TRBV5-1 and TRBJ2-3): KAGVTQTPRYLIKTRGQQVTLSCSPISGHRSVSWYQQTPGQGLQFLFEYFSETQRNKGNFPGRFSGRQFSNSRSEMNVSTLELGDSALYLCASSPKAGGPTDTQYFGPGTRLTVL.

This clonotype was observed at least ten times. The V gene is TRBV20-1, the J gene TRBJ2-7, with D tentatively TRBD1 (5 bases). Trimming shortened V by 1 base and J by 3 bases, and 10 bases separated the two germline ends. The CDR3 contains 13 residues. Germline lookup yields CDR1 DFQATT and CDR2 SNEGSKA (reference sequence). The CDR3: CSARGGPRYEQYF. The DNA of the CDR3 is TGCAGTGCTAGAGGGGGCCCCCGCTACGAGCAGTACTTC.

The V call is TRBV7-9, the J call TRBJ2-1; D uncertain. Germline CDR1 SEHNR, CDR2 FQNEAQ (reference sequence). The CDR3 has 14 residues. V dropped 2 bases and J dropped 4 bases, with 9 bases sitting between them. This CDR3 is CASSLYGRYNEQFF. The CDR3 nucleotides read TGTGCCAGCAGCTTATACGGACGGTACAATGAGCAGTTCTTC.

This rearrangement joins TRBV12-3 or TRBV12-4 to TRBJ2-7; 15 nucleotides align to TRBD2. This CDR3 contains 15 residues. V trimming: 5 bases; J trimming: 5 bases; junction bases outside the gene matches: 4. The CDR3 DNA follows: TGTGCCAGCAGTGGACTAGCGGGAGGGTCCAACGAGCAGTACTTC. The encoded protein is CASSGLAGGSNEQYF.